The present TCR beta chain was sequenced within a study of blood T cell repertoires in COVID-19. About the research overall: Collection of acute and convalescent COVID-19 samples took place in the United States, Italy and Spain.

Repertoires were generated with immunoSEQ multiplex PCR, while TCRdb's copy carries only in-frame clones and drops some. The table lists around 130,000 clones, around 78% of them singletons. In its sample, this clone was seen many times. Specimen: peripheral blood. The sequence was collected from a human donor in a cohort sampled during active COVID-19.

The CDR3 DNA reads TGTGCCAGCAGTGAATTCTCGGCCCGCGGTGAAGACCAGCCCCAGCATTTT. This translates into CASSEFSARGEDQPQHF. The chain uses TRBV25-1 and TRBJ1-5; no reliable D call. V dropped 1 base and J dropped 7 bases, with 20 bases sitting between them. The CDR3 is made up of 17 amino acids. Germline V gene data show CDR1 as MGHDK and CDR2 as SYGVNS.